What follows is one TCR beta chain and its context. Its antigen is unidentified. The sample is drawn from a study of OX40 agonist ivuxolimab in advanced cancers. Study at large: An anti-OX40 (CD134) antibody with agonistic activity, ivuxolimab, was administered to patients. Partial response was recorded in three patients: one hepatocellular carcinoma and two cutaneous melanoma cases.

Notes on the study in general: Part of the nonresponder group also had normalized T-cell clonal expansion that was low. CD4+ and CD8+ T cells in blood underwent clonal expansion by week 6 at 0.1 to 3.0 mg/kg.

Repertoires were generated with immunoSEQ multiplex PCR, while TCRdb's copy carries only in-frame clones and drops some. Of roughly 71,000 clones listed, about 88% are singletons. The germline V gene encodes CDR1 SGHDT and CDR2 YYEEEE. This CDR3 spans 12 amino acids. V was cut by 0 bases and J by 7 bases, with 7 bases left in between. The starting material was CD4+ or CD8+ T cells sorted from blood, obtained in a trial of the OX40 agonist ivuxolimab. This receptor was obtained from an adult with an advanced solid tumor such as melanoma, head and neck, liver or kidney cancer. The chain combines TRBV5-6 with TRBJ1-2; a weak D match, TRBD1 (6 bases). The CDR3 DNA follows: TGTGCCAGCAGCTTGGTCAGGGGTGGCTACACCTTC. This sequence encodes CASSLVRGGYTF.